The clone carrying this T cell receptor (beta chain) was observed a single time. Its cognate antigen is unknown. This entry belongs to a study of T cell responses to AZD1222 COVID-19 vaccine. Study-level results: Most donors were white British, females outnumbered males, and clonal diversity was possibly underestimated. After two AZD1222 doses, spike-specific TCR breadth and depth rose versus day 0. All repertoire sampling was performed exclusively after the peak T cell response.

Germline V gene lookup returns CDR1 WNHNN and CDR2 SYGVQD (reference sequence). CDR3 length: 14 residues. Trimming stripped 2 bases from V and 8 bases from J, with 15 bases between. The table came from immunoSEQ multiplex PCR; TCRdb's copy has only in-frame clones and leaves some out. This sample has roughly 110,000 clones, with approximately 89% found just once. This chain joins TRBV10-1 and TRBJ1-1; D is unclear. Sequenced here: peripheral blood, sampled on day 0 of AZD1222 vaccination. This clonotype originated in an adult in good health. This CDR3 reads CASSEPTQRTEAFF. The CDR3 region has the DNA TGCGCCAGCAGTGAGCCGACACAACGGACGGAAGCTTTCTTT.